One sample yielded the 10 T cell receptor beta chains listed below, sequenced in a study of molecular identifiers for immune sequencing clone quantification. TCRdb re-derived calls from the PCR reads in MiXCR, one entry per CDR3 protein. The sample contains around 460,000 distinct CDR3 sequences, 20% to 25% of which appear only once. What was sequenced was naive CD8+ T cells from blood, with Jurkat cell RNA spiked in. As to subset: FACS-sorted CD8+CD4-CCR7+CD45RA+ naive T cells. These TCRs come from a human donor in good health. Some libraries in this study had Jurkat cell RNA spiked in.

This clonotype was observed many times. The chain is built from TRBV25-1 and TRBJ2-5; D gene ambiguous. The CDR3 sequence is 13 residues long. V gave up 3 bases and J gave up 7 bases, with 12 bases separating them. Germline V CDR1 and CDR2: MGHDK, SYGVNS. The CDR3 nucleotides are TGTGCCAGCAGTGACTCCAGCTTTCGGACCCAGTACTTC. Translation: CASSDSSFRTQYF.

This clonotype has ten or more counts. The chain couples TRBV7-9 to TRBJ1-4; D is uncertain. Trimming took off 2 bases at V and 0 bases at J, with 7 bases between the two ends. This CDR3 spans 15 amino acids. CDR1 and CDR2 (germline): SEHNR, FQNEAQ (reference sequence). CDR3 loop: CASSLNGATNEKLFF. The CDR3 coding sequence is TGTGCCAGCAGCTTAAACGGAGCAACTAATGAAAAACTGTTTTTT.

V gene TRBV12-3 or TRBV12-4 combines with J gene TRBJ1-1; 10 nucleotides agree with TRBD1. V shed 9 bases, J shed 0 bases, and the junction held 1 base outside the gene matches. This CDR3 has 13 amino acids. This chain's CDR3 is CASGTGVNTEAFF. Here the CDR3 DNA reads TGTGCCAGTGGGACAGGGGTGAACACTGAAGCTTTCTTT.

This clonotype was counted between two and nine times. The chain carries TRBV7-2 and TRBJ2-5; 13 positions agree with TRBD2. The CDR3 is 18 residues long. V shed 4 bases and J 3 bases; nucleotides not matched to a gene: 11. Germline CDR1 is SGHTA and CDR2 is FQGNSA. CDR3: CASSSRTSGSHTKETQYF. CDR3 DNA sequence: TGTGCCAGCAGCTCGAGGACTAGCGGGAGCCATACCAAAGAGACCCAGTACTTC.

This clonotype was observed a few times. The rearrangement links TRBV4-1 to TRBJ1-6, with TRBD1 matching over 12 bases. V lost 3 bases, J lost 0 bases, and 0 bases stayed unmatched. There are 17 residues in the CDR3. CDR1 is MGHRA, CDR2 YSYEKL, per germline. The CDR3 reads CASSQGQGASYNSPLHF. The CDR3 bases are TGCGCCAGCAGCCAGGGACAGGGGGCCTCCTATAATTCACCCCTCCACTTT.

In this sample, this clonotype turned up a few times. This chain joins TRBV19 and TRBJ2-2, with D tentatively TRBD1 or TRBD2 (6 bases each). Germline loops: CDR1 LNHDA, CDR2 SQIVND (reference sequence). The CDR3 loop spans 15 amino acids. Trimming removed 1 base at V and 7 bases at J, with 13 bases between. The CDR3 nucleotides read TGTGCCAGTAGTATAGTTCGGGGGCCGGACGGGGAGCTGTTTTTT. Protein product: CASSIVRGPDGELFF.

Details on this clonotype: Because the CDR3 is missing its conserved closing phenylalanine or tryptophan, this is likely a read error. This sequence joins TRBV7-9 and TRBJ2-7; tentatively, D is TRBD1 (5 bases). V was clipped by 1 base and J by 5 bases, with 6 bases between them. From germline, CDR1 is SEHNR and CDR2 FQNEAQ (reference sequence). The CDR3 extends over 12 amino acids. The CDR3 loop is CASSLEGNEQYL. DNA for the CDR3: TGTGCCAGCAGCTTAGAGGGGAACGAGCAGTACCTC.

This clonotype was detected a few times. The chain joins TRBV12-3 or TRBV12-4 to TRBJ2-3; D is perhaps TRBD1 (6 bases). V lost 5 bases and J lost 1, with 13 bases in between. The CDR3 is 15 amino acids. In nucleotides, the CDR3 is TGTGCCAGCAGTGCTTGGGGGCGGGGCACAGATACGCAGTATTTT. Encoded protein: CASSAWGRGTDTQYF.

The chain recombines TRBV24-1 with TRBJ1-5; TRBD1 matches 8 bases. Trimming took 6 bases from V and 3 from J; bases not matched to a gene: 6. The CDR3 spans 15 residues. The germline CDR1 and CDR2 sequences are KGHDR and SFDVKD. The CDR3 loop is CATSNHRGDNQPQHF. In DNA form, the CDR3 reads TGTGCCACCAGTAATCACAGGGGGGACAATCAGCCCCAGCATTTT.

In regard to this clonotype: A much more abundant neighbour one base away suggests this may be a read error. The chain has TRBV7-9 and TRBJ2-7, with a tentative D call TRBD1 (6 bases). The CDR3 has 16 amino acids. V lost 0 bases, J lost 5 bases, and 17 bases lay in between. Germline V gene sequence: CDR1 SEHNR, CDR2 FQNEAQ (reference sequence). This CDR3 reads CASSLAPGAGADEQYF. CDR3 in DNA: TGTGCCAGCAGCTTAGCCCCCGGGGCAGGGGCCGACGAGCAGTACTTC.